This T cell receptor (beta chain) derives from a study of cytomegalovirus exposure and HLA in healthy donors. TCRdb's table, derived via immunoSEQ multiplex PCR, lists solely in-frame clones and lacks some. Here the sample spans over 150,000 clones, 75% to 95% being singletons. Trimming cost V 5 bases and J 4 bases; bases outside gene matches: 2. Germline V CDR1 and CDR2: SEHNR, FQNEAQ (reference sequence). The CDR3 totals 12 residues. Sequencing was performed on PBMCs. The V and J genes are TRBV7-9 and TRBJ2-7; 7 nucleotides match TRBD1. The origin of this receptor is a woman between 18 and 29 years old in good health and CMV-seropositive. The DNA for the CDR3 is TGTGCCAGCAGCCAGGACAGGTACGAGCAGTACTTC. Its translation: CASSQDRYEQYF.